The rows below give T cell receptor beta chains drawn from one sample of a study of CD8 T cell repertoires and HIV-1 epitope variants. Using immunoSEQ multiplex PCR, the repertoire was profiled, and TCRdb retains in-frame clones only, with some absent. The sample records a few thousand clones, approximately 71% being singletons. Their antigen targets remain unknown. Sequencing was carried out using cultured CD8+ T cells derived from PBMCs. The receptors shown here come from a male donor with HIV. CDR3s include the opening cysteine and the closing phenylalanine or tryptophan. A D gene is named only where the DNA matches it firmly. The size of a clone is reported for some rows only, either as once, few or many, or as a class for expanded clones.

clone_size,d_call,j_call,v_call,cdr3_nt,cdr3_aa
.,TRBD1,TRBJ2-1,TRBV9,TGTGCCAGCAGCGTAGTAGGTGGGGGACAGGGATCTTACAATGAGCAGTTCTTC,CASSVVGGGQGSYNEQFF
large,.,TRBJ1-2,TRBV28,TGTGCCAGCAGTCTCATGCCCCTGGACTATAACTATGGCTACACCTTC,CASSLMPLDYNYGYTF
.,.,TRBJ1-1,TRBV5-6,TGTGCCAGCAGCTTGTGGGCAGATTCAAACACTGAAGCTTTCTTT,CASSLWADSNTEAFF
.,TRBD1,TRBJ1-5,TRBV27,TGTGCCAGCAGATCGGGACAGGGTGACAATCAGCCCCAGCATTTT,CASRSGQGDNQPQHF
.,TRBD2,TRBJ2-1,TRBV10-3,TGTGCCATCAGTGAGTCTAGCGGGAGATCCGCCTACAATGAGCAGTTCTTC,CAISESSGRSAYNEQFF
.,.,TRBJ1-1,TRBV6-6,TGTGCCAGCGTTTCTTATAACACTGAAGCTTTCTTT,CASVSYNTEAFF
.,.,TRBJ1-2,TRBV13,TGTGCCAGCAGCCCCAGACAGGTAGCTAACTATGGCTACACCTTC,CASSPRQVANYGYTF
.,.,TRBJ1-4,TRBV11-2,TGTGCCAGCAGCTCAACGGACGGAGCAACTAATGAAAAACTGTTTTTT,CASSSTDGATNEKLFF
.,.,TRBJ2-7,TRBV5-4,TGTGCCAGCAGCTCGGTGGCGGGGTTGCACGAGCAGTACTTC,CASSSVAGLHEQYF
.,TRBD2,TRBJ2-5,TRBV4-2,TGTGCCAGCAGCCAAGGCGGAGCGGGGGAAGAGACCCAGTACTTC,CASSQGGAGEETQYF
.,.,TRBJ2-4,TRBV9,TGTGCCAGCAGCGTAAGGCCCCTTCTTAAGGCCAAAAACATTCAGTACTTC,CASSVRPLLKAKNIQYF
.,.,TRBJ1-1,TRBV5-1,TGCGCCAGCAGTTTTGGGCCCACCGGAGGCACTGAAGCTTTCTTT,CASSFGPTGGTEAFF
.,TRBD1,TRBJ1-5,TRBV15,TGTGCCACCAGCAATTCCGGACAGGGCAATCAGCCCCAGCATTTT,CATSNSGQGNQPQHF
.,.,TRBJ2-1,TRBV6-5,TGTGCCAGCAGTTCCCTCGGCAGGTCCAATGAGCAGTTCTTC,CASSSLGRSNEQFF
few,.,TRBJ2-7,TRBV28,TGTGCCAGCCGACAGAAATCCAGGGTCTCCTACGAGCAGTACTTC,CASRQKSRVSYEQYF
.,.,TRBJ2-7,TRBV27,TGTGCCAGCAGTTTGTCCGCTACCTACGAGCAGTACTTC,CASSLSATYEQYF
few,.,TRBJ1-5,TRBV5-5,TGTGCCAGCAGCGATCACAATCAGCCCCAGCATTTT,CASSDHNQPQHF
.,.,TRBJ1-6,TRBV5-6,TGTGCCAGCAGCTTGGCCGAAATGGGTTCACCCCTCCACTTT,CASSLAEMGSPLHF
.,.,TRBJ2-3,TRBV29-1,TGCAGCGTTGAAGATGGCGAGCGGGAGACAGGGGATACGCAGTATTTT,CSVEDGERETGDTQYF
few,.,TRBJ2-7,TRBV27,TGTGCCAGCAGTTTATTCACGAATGACTACGAGCAGTACTTC,CASSLFTNDYEQYF
once,TRBD1,TRBJ1-6,TRBV28,TGTGCCAGCAGTTTCCTGACAGGGGGTTTAGGTTCACCCCTCCACTTT,CASSFLTGGLGSPLHF
.,.,TRBJ1-2,TRBV5-4,TGTGCCAGCAGCGAGACAGGTGGAACTAACTATGGCTACACCTTC,CASSETGGTNYGYTF
.,TRBD2,TRBJ2-3,TRBV7-9,TGTGCCAGCAGCCCGGGGGGTGGGGGAGCTGGCACAGATACGCAGTATTTT,CASSPGGGGAGTDTQYF
.,.,TRBJ1-5,TRBV19,TGTGCCAGTAGTATAGGCACAGGGATGCGACAGCCCCAGCATTTT,CASSIGTGMRQPQHF
.,TRBD2,TRBJ2-2,TRBV7-8,TGTGCCAGCAGCTTCTCTAGCGGGAACACCGGGGAGCTGTTTTTT,CASSFSSGNTGELFF
.,TRBD1,TRBJ2-7,TRBV18,TGTGCCAGCTCACCCCGTGGGTATGGCGGGACAGGGGGGAGCCTCGAGCAGTACTTC,CASSPRGYGGTGGSLEQYF
.,TRBD1,TRBJ1-4,TRBV7-8,TGTGCCAGCAGTGGCGGGACAGGGATAGGGATACTGTTTTTT,CASSGGTGIGILFF
few,.,TRBJ2-7,TRBV7-8,TGTGCCAGCAGCTCCCCTTGGGAGCGGAACTCCTACGAGCAGTACTTC,CASSSPWERNSYEQYF
.,TRBD2,TRBJ2-5,TRBV5-4,TGTGCCAGCAGCGCGGTTATCGGGGGGAACCAAGAGACCCAGTACTTC,CASSAVIGGNQETQYF
.,TRBD1,TRBJ1-2,TRBV30,TGTGCCTGGGACGACAGGGCCTATGGCTACACCTTC,CAWDDRAYGYTF
.,TRBD2,TRBJ2-2,TRBV30,TGTGCCTGGAGCCACAGGACTAGCGAAGGCGGGGAGCTGTTTTTT,CAWSHRTSEGGELFF
once,TRBD2,TRBJ2-3,TRBV19,TGTGCCAGTAGTATAGTAGCGGGAGCAGTAGATACGCAGTATTTT,CASSIVAGAVDTQYF
.,TRBD1,TRBJ2-3,TRBV4-1,TGCGCCAGCAGCCCGGGGACAGATCCGAAACCTAGCACAGATACGCAGTATTTT,CASSPGTDPKPSTDTQYF
.,.,TRBJ2-7,TRBV19,TGTGCCAGTAGTATAACCCTAGCTGCCTACGAGCAGTACTTC,CASSITLAAYEQYF
.,.,TRBJ1-4,TRBV10-1,TGCGCCAGCAGTGAGTCGGGCACGTTTAATGAAAAACTGTTTTTT,CASSESGTFNEKLFF
.,.,TRBJ2-1,TRBV28,TGTGCCAGCAGGTCGTTGGGCTACTCCTACAATGAGCAGTTCTTC,CASRSLGYSYNEQFF
once,.,TRBJ2-4,TRBV30,TGTGCCTGGAGTGCCGGGTCCGGGGCGGGAAACATTCAGTACTTC,CAWSAGSGAGNIQYF
.,TRBD2,TRBJ2-1,TRBV10-1,TGCGCCAGCAGTATTAGCGGGAGGGGGGGCAATGAGCAGTTCTTC,CASSISGRGGNEQFF
.,.,TRBJ2-5,TRBV6-5,TGTGCCAGCAGTTACGAGGGGGAGACCCAGTACTTC,CASSYEGETQYF
.,.,TRBJ2-5,TRBV7-2,TGTGCCAGCAGCTCCCCTACCCTTGAGACCCAGTACTTC,CASSSPTLETQYF
.,TRBD2,TRBJ2-1,TRBV27,TGTGCCAGCAGCTCCGGGACTAGCGTCTACAATGAGCAGTTCTTC,CASSSGTSVYNEQFF
medium-sized,TRBD2,TRBJ2-7,TRBV5-6,TGTGCCAGCAGCGCGGGACTAGGTTCCTCCGAGCAGTACTTC,CASSAGLGSSEQYF
.,.,TRBJ1-1,TRBV6-5,TGTGCCAGCATCGGGGAAATGAACACTGAAGCTTTCTTT,CASIGEMNTEAFF
.,.,TRBJ2-7,TRBV15,TGTGCCACCAGCAGTCTGAGGTACTACGAGCAGTACTTC,CATSSLRYYEQYF
.,.,TRBJ1-1,TRBV18,TGTGCCAGCTCATCGGTCACCAACACTGAAGCTTTCTTT,CASSSVTNTEAFF
.,.,TRBJ1-2,TRBV27,TGTGCCAGCAGTCCCACAGCTAACTATGGCTACACCTTC,CASSPTANYGYTF
.,.,TRBJ2-2,TRBV13,TGTGCCAGCAGCTTAGGGGGGGCGCGGTCCGGGGAGCTGTTTTTT,CASSLGGARSGELFF
.,.,TRBJ2-7,TRBV28,TGTGCCAGCAGTCCACTTTCCTACGAGCAGTACTTC,CASSPLSYEQYF
.,.,TRBJ1-5,TRBV6-5,TGTGCCTGCCGTTCGGGGGGCGTACAGCCCCAGCATTTT,CACRSGGVQPQHF
.,TRBD1,TRBJ2-7,TRBV7-9,TGTGCCAGCAGCGCCGGGACAGCCGCCGAGCAGTACTTC,CASSAGTAAEQYF
.,.,TRBJ2-1,TRBV15,TGTGCCACCAGCAGTCGCCTCGGGGGCGCATTGGTGGAGCAGTTCTTC,CATSSRLGGALVEQFF
.,.,TRBJ2-6,TRBV30,TGTGCCTGGGGGCCAGGGTCCGGGGCCAACGTCCTGACTTTC,CAWGPGSGANVLTF
.,.,TRBJ1-2,TRBV23-1,TGCGCCAGCAGTCAATGGAGGCTTAACTATGGCTACACCTTC,CASSQWRLNYGYTF
.,.,TRBJ1-3,TRBV13,TGTGCCAGCAGCTTAGCAGGGAAGGCTGGAAACACCATATATTTT,CASSLAGKAGNTIYF
few,TRBD2,TRBJ2-7,TRBV27,TGTGCCAGCAGTTTTGGGCTAGCGGTCGGGGGCGAGCAGTACTTC,CASSFGLAVGGEQYF
.,TRBD1,TRBJ2-3,TRBV6-4,TGTGCCAGCAGTGAGGGACAGGGGGAGACAGATACGCAGTATTTT,CASSEGQGETDTQYF
.,.,TRBJ1-5,TRBV15,TGTGCCACCAGCAGCAGTGCGGGCAATCAGCCCCAGCATTTT,CATSSSAGNQPQHF
.,.,TRBJ1-1,TRBV2,TGTGCCAGCAGTGAAGGGGCGAGCAACGGGGAAGCTTTCTTT,CASSEGASNGEAFF
.,TRBD1,TRBJ2-1,TRBV28,TGTGCCAGCAGTATGACAGGGGACGAGCAGTTCTTC,CASSMTGDEQFF